A selection of T cell receptor beta chains follows, all from one sample in a study of radiation and T cells in renal cell carcinoma. Generated by immunoSEQ multiplex PCR, the TCRdb table keeps only in-frame clones and is missing some. The sample has around 100,000 clones, 84% seen once. This material consisted of blood, taken from a patient whose treatment included radiotherapy and nephrectomy. The receptors here all came from a man aged 60 to 69 with renal cell carcinoma. Both conserved end residues are trimmed from each CDR3. The order of the fields is V gene, J gene, CDR3 protein.

TRBV13,TRBJ2-7,ASSLGVYEQY
TRBV4-1,TRBJ1-1,ASSLPYTNTEAF
TRBV7-9,TRBJ1-5,ASSSQGNQPQH
TRBV25-1,TRBJ2-2,ASSAWDTGELF
TRBV6-6,TRBJ1-1,AAQGARTEAF
TRBV29-1,TRBJ1-2,SVGQGEDYGYT
TRBV19,TRBJ2-3,ASSIEVDTQY
TRBV19,TRBJ1-2,ASTHAGTNYGYT
TRBV4-1,TRBJ2-7,ASSQDPRLAGDVDEQY
TRBV9,TRBJ2-1,ASSVAGLAGGNEQF
TRBV18,TRBJ2-7,ASSPQGQGSSEQY
TRBV6-5,TRBJ2-1,ASSPGGVNEQF
TRBV5-1,TRBJ1-1,ASSGGGTEAF
TRBV2,TRBJ2-1,ASSRDIANNEQF
TRBV11-2,TRBJ2-7,ASSLTSGRRDEQY
TRBV15,TRBJ2-7,ATSRDGTSGSKQY